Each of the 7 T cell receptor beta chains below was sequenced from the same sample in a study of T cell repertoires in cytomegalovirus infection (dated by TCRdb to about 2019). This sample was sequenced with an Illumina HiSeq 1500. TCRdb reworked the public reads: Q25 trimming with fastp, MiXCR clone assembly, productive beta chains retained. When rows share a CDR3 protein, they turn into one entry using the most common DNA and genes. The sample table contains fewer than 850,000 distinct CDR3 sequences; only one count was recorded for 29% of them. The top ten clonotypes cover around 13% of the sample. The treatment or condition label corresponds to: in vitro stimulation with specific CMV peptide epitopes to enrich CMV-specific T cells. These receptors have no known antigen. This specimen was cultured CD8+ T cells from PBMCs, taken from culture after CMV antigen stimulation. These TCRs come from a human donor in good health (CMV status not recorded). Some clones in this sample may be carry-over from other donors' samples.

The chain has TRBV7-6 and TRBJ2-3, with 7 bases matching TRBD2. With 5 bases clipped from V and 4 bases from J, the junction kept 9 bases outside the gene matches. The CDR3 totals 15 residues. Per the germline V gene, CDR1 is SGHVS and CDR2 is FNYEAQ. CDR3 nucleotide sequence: TGTGCCAGCAGCCCCTGGGGGGGTGGGGCAGATACGCAGTATTTT. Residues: CASSPWGGGADTQYF.

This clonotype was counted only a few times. CDR3 sequence: CSARDEDYQSYNEQFF. Here the CDR3 DNA reads TGCAGTGCTAGAGATGAGGACTACCAGTCCTACAATGAGCAGTTCTTC. This rearrangement joins TRBV20-1 to TRBJ2-1; D might be TRBD2 (6 bases). The V end lost 0 bases, the J end lost 1 base, and 13 bases lay between the germline ends. CDR1 DFQATT and CDR2 SNEGSKA come from the germline V gene (reference sequence). The CDR3 length is 16 residues.

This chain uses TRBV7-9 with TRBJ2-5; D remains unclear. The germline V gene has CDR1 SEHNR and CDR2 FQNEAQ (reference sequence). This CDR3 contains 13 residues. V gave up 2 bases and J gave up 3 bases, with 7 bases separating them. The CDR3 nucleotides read TGTGCCAGCAGCTTAATCGTGAAAGAGACCCAGTACTTC. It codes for CASSLIVKETQYF.

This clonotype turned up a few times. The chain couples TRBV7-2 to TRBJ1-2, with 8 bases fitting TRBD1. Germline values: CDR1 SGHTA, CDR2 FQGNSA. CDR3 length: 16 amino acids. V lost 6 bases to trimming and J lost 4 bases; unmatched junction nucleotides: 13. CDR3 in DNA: TGTGCCAGCAGTCCGTCAGGGGGCGATAATGTCTATGGCTACACCTTC. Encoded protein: CASSPSGGDNVYGYTF.

The CDR3 spells CASSIDTAGFTEAFF. CDR3 sequence (DNA): TGTGCCAGTAGTATAGATACCGCAGGGTTCACTGAAGCTTTCTTT. This sequence joins TRBV19 and TRBJ1-1, with D perhaps TRBD1 (5 bases). Deletions cut 0 bases from V and 4 bases from J, with 12 bases between. The CDR3 is 15 residues long. CDR1 is LNHDA and CDR2 is SQIVND in the germline V gene (reference sequence). The full variable domain, rest sourced from reference TRBV19 and TRBJ1-1, is DGGITQSPKYLFRKEGQNVTLSCEQNLNHDAMYWYRQDPGQGLRLIYYSQIVNDFQKGDIAEGYSVSREKKESFPLTVTSAQKNPTAFYLCASSIDTAGFTEAFFGQGTRLTVV.

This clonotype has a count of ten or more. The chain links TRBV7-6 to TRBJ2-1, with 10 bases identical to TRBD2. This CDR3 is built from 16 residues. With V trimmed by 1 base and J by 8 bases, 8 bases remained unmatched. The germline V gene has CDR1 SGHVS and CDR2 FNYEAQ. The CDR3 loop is CASSLDPSGGADEQFF. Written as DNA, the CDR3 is TGTGCCAGCAGCTTAGACCCAAGCGGGGGGGCCGATGAGCAGTTCTTC.

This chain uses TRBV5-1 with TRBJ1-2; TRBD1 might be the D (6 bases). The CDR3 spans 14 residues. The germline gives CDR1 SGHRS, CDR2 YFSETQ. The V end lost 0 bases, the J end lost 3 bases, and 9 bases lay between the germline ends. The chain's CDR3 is CASSLETGDYGYTF. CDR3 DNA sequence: TGCGCCAGCAGCTTGGAGACAGGAGACTATGGCTACACCTTC.